Described below is a single T cell receptor beta chain sequence and its context. The antigen it recognizes is unknown. The input lacks base qualities; no much larger clone sits a single base away. The data originate from a study of cytomegalovirus exposure and HLA in healthy donors listed by TCRdb under 2017. With respect to the entire study: The 700 or so repertoires of the first cohort and the roughly 110 validation repertoires were produced on the same platform, according to a later analysis. The study aimed to test whether cataloging public T cell receptors could reveal signatures of past pathogen exposure. Along with the approximately 700-subject first cohort, a separate validation cohort of over a hundred different subjects was used. To predict cytomegalovirus infection status, the study combined high-throughput TCR immunosequencing, statistical association of individual TCRs with disease status, and machine learning.

The CDR3 contains 16 residues, cysteine and phenylalanine counted. CDR3 DNA is the only sequence kept; it has 48 bases, read in frame from the first base. Looking up the germline V gene (reference sequence) yields CDR1 LNHDA and CDR2 SQIVND. The germline V end is reduced by 3 bases and the J end by 4 bases; junction bases left unmatched: 10. Preparation of the library involved the immunoSEQ multiplex PCR assay. Regarding the original processing steps: A statistical classification framework was built to diagnose cytomegalovirus status from the catalog of TCR beta chain sequences. Held by TCRdb, this immuneACCESS table contains in-frame sequences only and omits some clones. Under half of the omission traces to an unresolved V gene where checked; the cause of the rest is unknown. V, J and clone size reflect that table, while D and trimming were determined from the DNA. In all, the sample holds about 160,000 clones, and about nine tenths of those were seen once. The top ten clonotypes cover roughly 4.2% of the sample.

The donors belonged to the validation cohort of around 110 subjects, which was separate from the approximately 660-subject first cohort. The paper as a whole reports these results and caveats: A later analysis had no HLA typing for the validation cohort, so co-occurrence there was scored across all 110 or so repertoires. Most TCR sequences were seen in very few donors, while some public TCRs were found in many individuals. The classifier was reported to diagnose cytomegalovirus status with high specificity and sensitivity in both the original and validation cohorts. The authors suggested that the approach could potentially be generalized to other disease states and immunological phenotypes. In vitro tests confirmed that three of the cytomegalovirus-associated TCR beta chains recognize cytomegalovirus antigens. A total of 164 TCR beta chains were listed by the study as associated with cytomegalovirus. Of the cluster scores, 85% to 95% were above 0 in a later analysis, which found that TCRs clustered in the first cohort also tended to co-occur in the 120 or so validation repertoires.

Sequenced sample: PBMCs. Recombination joined TRBV19 with TRBJ1-2; TRBD1 aligns with 8 central bases. This sequence originates from a man aged 18 to 29 in good health and CMV-seropositive. The sequenced DNA is TGTGCCAGTAGTATTTCCTCGGGACAGGTCGTCTATGGCTACACCTTC. This gives the protein CASSISSGQVVYGYTF.